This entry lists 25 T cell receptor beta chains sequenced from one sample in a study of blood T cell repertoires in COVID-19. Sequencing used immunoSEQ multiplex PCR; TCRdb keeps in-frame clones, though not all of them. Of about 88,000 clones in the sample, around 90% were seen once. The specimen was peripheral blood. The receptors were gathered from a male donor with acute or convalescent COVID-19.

The CDR3, as DNA: TGTGCCAGCAGTTCTAGCGGGGGGGCCCGCGAGCAGTACTTC. It specifies CASSSSGGAREQYF. The chain links TRBV6-5 to TRBJ2-7; 12 positions agree with TRBD2. Germline V gene sequence: CDR1 MNHEY, CDR2 SVGAGI. The CDR3 has 14 residues. Losses at the gene ends were 4 bases for V and 6 bases for J; bases not matched to a gene: 4.

CDR3 DNA sequence: TGCGCCAGCAGCATGGGACGGGAAGAGACCCAGTACTTC. It yields the protein CASSMGREETQYF. The chain combines TRBV5-1 with TRBJ2-5; D assignment may be TRBD1 or TRBD2 (5 bases each). Germline V gene data show CDR1 as SGHRS and CDR2 as YFSETQ. The CDR3 consists of 13 residues. V was clipped by 4 bases and J by 3 bases, with 10 bases between them.

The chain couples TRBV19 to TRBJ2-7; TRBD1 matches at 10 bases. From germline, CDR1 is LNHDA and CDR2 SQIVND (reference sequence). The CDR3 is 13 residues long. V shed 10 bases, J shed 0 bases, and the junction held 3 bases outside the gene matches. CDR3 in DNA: TGTGCCACCGGACAGGGGGTCTCCTACGAGCAGTACTTC. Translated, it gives CATGQGVSYEQYF.

The CDR3 DNA reads as TGCAGTACCCCAGCAGATACGCAGTATTTT. Residues: CSTPADTQYF. This chain uses TRBV20-1 with TRBJ2-3; D is uncertain. Per germline, CDR1 DFQATT and CDR2 SNEGSKA (reference sequence). The germline V and J ends were trimmed by 8 bases and 4 bases, with 7 bases remaining between them. The CDR3 has 10 residues.

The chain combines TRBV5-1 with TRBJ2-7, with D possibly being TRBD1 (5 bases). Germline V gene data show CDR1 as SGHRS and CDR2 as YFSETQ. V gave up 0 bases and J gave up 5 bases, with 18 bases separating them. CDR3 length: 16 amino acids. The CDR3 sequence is CASSLVPGQGQNEQYF. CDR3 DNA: TGCGCCAGCAGCTTGGTTCCTGGTCAGGGCCAGAACGAGCAGTACTTC.

CDR3 residues: CATTLGQYDNEKLFF. CDR3 nucleotides: TGTGCCACCACACTCGGACAGTACGATAATGAAAAACTGTTTTTT. J is TRBJ1-4 and V is TRBV19, with D possibly matching TRBD1 (6 bases). V lost 10 bases to trimming and J lost 4 bases, with 19 bases between them. This CDR3 is built from 15 residues. CDR1 is LNHDA and CDR2 is SQIVND in the germline V gene (reference sequence).

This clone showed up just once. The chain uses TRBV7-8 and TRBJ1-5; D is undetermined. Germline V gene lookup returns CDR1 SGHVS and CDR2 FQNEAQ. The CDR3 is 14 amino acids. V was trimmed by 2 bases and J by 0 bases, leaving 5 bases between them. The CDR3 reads CASSLSNSNQPQHF. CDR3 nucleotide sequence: TGTGCCAGCAGCTTATCCAATAGCAATCAGCCCCAGCATTTT.

CDR3 sequence reads: CASSPAPDRLYEQYF. The CDR3 DNA reads as TGTGCCAGCTCACCCGCTCCGGACAGGCTCTACGAGCAGTACTTC. V and J are TRBV18 and TRBJ2-7, with TRBD1 identical over 7 bases. This CDR3 contains 15 residues. CDR1 is KGHSH and CDR2 is LQKENI in the germline V gene. With V trimmed by 3 bases and J by 3 bases, 8 bases remained unmatched. Full variable domain (outside the CDR3, taken from reference TRBV18 and TRBJ2-7): NAGVMQNPRHLVRRRGQEARLRCSPMKGHSHVYWYRQLPEEGLKFMVYLQKENIIDESGMPKERFSAEFPKEGPSILRIQQVVRGDSAAYFCASSPAPDRLYEQYFGPGTRLTVT.

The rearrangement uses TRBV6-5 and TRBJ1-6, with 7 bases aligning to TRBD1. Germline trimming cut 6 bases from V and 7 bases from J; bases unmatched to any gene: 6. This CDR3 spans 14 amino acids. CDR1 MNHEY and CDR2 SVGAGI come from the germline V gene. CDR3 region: CASRTTGKNSPLHF. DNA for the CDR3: TGTGCCAGCAGGACGACAGGGAAGAATTCACCCCTCCACTTT.

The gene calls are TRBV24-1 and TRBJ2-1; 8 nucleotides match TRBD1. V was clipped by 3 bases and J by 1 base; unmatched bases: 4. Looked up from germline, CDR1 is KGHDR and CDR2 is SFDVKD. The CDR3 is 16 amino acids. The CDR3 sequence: CATSDPGGRSYNEQFF. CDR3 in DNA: TGTGCCACCAGTGATCCAGGGGGCAGATCCTACAATGAGCAGTTCTTC.

CDR3 DNA: TGTGCCAGCTCACCACCGTCTAGACAGGGAACTGAAGCTTTCTTT. Amino acids: CASSPPSRQGTEAFF. The rearrangement joins TRBV18 to TRBJ1-1; 7 nucleotides match TRBD1. The V and J ends lost 0 bases and 5 bases, in that order; junction bases with no gene match: 6. CDR1 is KGHSH, CDR2 LQKENI, per germline. The CDR3 loop spans 15 amino acids.

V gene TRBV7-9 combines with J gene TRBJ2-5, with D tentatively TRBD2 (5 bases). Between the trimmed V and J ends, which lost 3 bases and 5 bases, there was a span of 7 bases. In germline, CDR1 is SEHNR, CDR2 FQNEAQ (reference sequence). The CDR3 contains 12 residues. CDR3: CASSFAGETQYF. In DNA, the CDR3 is TGTGCCAGCAGCTTCGCGGGTGAGACCCAGTACTTC.

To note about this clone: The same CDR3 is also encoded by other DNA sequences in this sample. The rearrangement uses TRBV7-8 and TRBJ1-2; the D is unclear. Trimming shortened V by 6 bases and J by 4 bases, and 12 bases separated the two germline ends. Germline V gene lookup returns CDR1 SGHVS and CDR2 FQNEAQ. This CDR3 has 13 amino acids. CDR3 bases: TGTGCCAGCAGTCCTCCGGGTCTCTATGGCTACACCTTC. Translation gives CASSPPGLYGYTF. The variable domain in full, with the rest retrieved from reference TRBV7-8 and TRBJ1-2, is GAGVSQSPRYKVAKRGQDVALRCDPISGHVSLFWYQQALGQGPEFLTYFQNEAQLDKSGLPSDRFFAERPEGSVSTLKIQRTQQEDSAVYLCASSPPGLYGYTFGSGTRLTVV.

Written as DNA, the CDR3 is TGTGCCTGGGGAAGCGGGGGCCTCACAGATACGCAGTATTTT. It codes for CAWGSGGLTDTQYF. The chain employs TRBV30 and TRBJ2-3; 8 bases are a match to TRBD2. The CDR3 spans 14 residues. V dropped 5 bases and J dropped 2; count of bases not matched to a gene: 6. Germline V gene sequence: CDR1 GTSNPN, CDR2 SVGIG (reference sequence).

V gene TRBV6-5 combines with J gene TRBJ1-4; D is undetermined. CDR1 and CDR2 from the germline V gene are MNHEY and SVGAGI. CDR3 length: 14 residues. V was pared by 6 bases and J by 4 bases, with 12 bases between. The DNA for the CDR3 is TGTGCCAGCAGGGGGAGTGGGATTAATGAAAAACTGTTTTTT. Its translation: CASRGSGINEKLFF.

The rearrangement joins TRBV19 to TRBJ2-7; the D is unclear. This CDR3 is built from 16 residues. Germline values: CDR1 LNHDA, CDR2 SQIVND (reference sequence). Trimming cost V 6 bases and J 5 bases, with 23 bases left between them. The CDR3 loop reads CASRNQHDLVSDEQYF. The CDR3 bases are TGTGCCAGTAGAAACCAACACGACCTTGTGAGCGACGAGCAGTACTTC.

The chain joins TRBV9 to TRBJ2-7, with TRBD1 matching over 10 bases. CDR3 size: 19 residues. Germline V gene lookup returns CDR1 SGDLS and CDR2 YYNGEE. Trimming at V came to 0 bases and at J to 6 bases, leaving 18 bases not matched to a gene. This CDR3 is CASSVARGWRGDRGGEQYF. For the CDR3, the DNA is TGTGCCAGCAGCGTAGCTAGGGGGTGGCGTGGGGACAGGGGCGGCGAGCAGTACTTC. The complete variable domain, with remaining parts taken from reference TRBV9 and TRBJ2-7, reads DSGVTQTPKHLITATGQRVTLRCSPRSGDLSVYWYQQSLDQGLQFLIQYYNGEERAKGNILERFSAQQFPDLHSELNLSSLELGDSALYFCASSVARGWRGDRGGEQYFGPGTRLTVT.

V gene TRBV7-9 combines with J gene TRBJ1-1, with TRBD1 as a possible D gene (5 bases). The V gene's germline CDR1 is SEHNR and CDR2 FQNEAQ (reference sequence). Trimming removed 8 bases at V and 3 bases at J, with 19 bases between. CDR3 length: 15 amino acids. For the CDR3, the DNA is TGTGCCAGCTACCAACATATAGGGGCTCACACTGAAGCTTTCTTT. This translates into CASYQHIGAHTEAFF.

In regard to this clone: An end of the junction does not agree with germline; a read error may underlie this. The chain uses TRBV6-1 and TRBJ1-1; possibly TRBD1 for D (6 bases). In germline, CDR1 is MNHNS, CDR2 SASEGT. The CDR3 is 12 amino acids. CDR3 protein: CASREDRFEAFF. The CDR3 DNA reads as TGTGCCAGCAGGGAAGACAGGTTTGAAGCTTTCTTT.

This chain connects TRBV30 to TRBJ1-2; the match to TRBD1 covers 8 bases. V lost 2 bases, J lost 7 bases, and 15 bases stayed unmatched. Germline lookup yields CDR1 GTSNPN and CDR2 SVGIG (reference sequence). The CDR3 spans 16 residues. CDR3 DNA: TGTGCCTGGAGTAGCTTAGGAGCAGGGGGCACCGGTGGCTACACCTTC. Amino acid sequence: CAWSSLGAGGTGGYTF.

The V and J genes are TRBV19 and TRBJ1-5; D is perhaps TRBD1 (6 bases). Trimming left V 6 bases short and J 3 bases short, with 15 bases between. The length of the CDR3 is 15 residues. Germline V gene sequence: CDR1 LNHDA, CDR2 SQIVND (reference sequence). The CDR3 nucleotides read TGTGCCAGTAGCACCTCCGACAGGTCCAATCAGCCCCAGCATTTT. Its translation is CASSTSDRSNQPQHF.

The CDR3 nucleotides read TGTGCCAGCAGCCCCAGCATAGCGGGGGCCAACACCGGGGAGCTGTTTTTT. It encodes CASSPSIAGANTGELFF. V and J are TRBV9 and TRBJ2-2; TRBD2 aligns across 9 bases. V was pared by 4 bases and J by 2 bases, with 9 bases of the junction left unmatched. This CDR3 is built from 17 residues. Germline V lookup: CDR1 SGDLS, CDR2 YYNGEE.

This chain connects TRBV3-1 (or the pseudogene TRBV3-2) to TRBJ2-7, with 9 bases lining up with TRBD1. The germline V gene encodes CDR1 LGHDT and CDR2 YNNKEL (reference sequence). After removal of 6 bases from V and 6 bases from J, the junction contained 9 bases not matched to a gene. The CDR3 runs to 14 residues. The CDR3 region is CASRAIQGAGEQYF. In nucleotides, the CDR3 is TGTGCCAGCAGAGCTATACAGGGGGCGGGCGAGCAGTACTTC.

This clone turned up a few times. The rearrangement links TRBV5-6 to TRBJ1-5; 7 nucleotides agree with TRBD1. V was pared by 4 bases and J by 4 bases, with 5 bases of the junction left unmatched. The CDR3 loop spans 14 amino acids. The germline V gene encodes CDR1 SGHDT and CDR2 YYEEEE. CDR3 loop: CASSRQGLNQPQHF. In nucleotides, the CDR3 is TGTGCCAGCAGCCGACAGGGTTTGAATCAGCCCCAGCATTTT.

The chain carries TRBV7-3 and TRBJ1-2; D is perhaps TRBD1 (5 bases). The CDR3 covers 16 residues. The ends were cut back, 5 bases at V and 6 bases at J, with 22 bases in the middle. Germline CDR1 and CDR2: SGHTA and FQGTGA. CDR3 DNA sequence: TGTGCCAGCAGCCTAAAACCCGGACATCCCGGAGATGGCTACACCTTC. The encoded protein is CASSLKPGHPGDGYTF.